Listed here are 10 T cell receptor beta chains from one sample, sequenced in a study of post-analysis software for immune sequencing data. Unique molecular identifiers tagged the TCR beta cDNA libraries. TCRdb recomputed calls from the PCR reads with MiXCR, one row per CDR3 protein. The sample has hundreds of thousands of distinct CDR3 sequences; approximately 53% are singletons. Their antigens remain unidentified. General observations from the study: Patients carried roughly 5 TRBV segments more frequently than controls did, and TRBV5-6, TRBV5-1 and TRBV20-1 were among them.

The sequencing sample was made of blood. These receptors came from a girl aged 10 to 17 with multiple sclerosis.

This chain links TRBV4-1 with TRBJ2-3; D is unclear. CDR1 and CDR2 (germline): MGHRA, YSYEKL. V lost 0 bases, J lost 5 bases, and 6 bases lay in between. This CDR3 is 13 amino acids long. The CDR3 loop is CASSQETRDTQYF. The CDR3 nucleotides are TGCGCCAGCAGCCAAGAGACCAGAGATACGCAGTATTTT.

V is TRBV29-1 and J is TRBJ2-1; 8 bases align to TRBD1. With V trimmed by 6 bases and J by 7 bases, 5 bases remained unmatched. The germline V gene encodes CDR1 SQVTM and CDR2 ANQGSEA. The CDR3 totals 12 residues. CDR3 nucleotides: TGCAGCGTGAGGGACAGGTGGAATGAGCAGTTCTTC. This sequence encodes CSVRDRWNEQFF.

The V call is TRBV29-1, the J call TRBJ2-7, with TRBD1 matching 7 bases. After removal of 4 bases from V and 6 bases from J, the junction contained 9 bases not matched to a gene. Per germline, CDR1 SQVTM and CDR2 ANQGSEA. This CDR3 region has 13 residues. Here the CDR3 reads CSVADRTKGEQYF. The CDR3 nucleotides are TGCAGCGTTGCGGACAGGACAAAGGGCGAGCAGTACTTC.

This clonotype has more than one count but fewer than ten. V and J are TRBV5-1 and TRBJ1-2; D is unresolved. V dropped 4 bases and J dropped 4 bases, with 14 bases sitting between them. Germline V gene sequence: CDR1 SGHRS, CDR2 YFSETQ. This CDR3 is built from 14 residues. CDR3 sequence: CASSPGLGGYGYTF. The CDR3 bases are TGCGCCAGCAGCCCCGGCCTAGGAGGCTATGGCTACACCTTC.

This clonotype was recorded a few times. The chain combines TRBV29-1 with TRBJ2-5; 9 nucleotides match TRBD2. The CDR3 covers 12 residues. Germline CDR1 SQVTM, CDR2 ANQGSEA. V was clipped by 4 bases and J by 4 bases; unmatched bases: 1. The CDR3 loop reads CSVGGRVETQYF. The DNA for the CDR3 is TGCAGCGTTGGCGGGAGGGTAGAGACCCAGTACTTC.

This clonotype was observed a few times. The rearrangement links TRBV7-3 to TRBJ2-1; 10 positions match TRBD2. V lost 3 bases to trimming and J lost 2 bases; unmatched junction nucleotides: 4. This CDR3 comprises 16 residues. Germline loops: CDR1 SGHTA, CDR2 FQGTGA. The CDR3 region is CASSFRAGGPYNEQFF. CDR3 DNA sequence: TGTGCCAGCAGCTTCCGAGCGGGAGGGCCCTACAATGAGCAGTTCTTC.

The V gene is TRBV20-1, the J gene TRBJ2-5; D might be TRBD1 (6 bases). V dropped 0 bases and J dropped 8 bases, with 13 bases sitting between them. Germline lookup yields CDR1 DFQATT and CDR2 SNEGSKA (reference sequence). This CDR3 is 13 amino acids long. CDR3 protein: CSARDRLQGTQYF. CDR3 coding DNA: TGCAGTGCTAGAGATCGATTACAGGGTACCCAGTACTTC.

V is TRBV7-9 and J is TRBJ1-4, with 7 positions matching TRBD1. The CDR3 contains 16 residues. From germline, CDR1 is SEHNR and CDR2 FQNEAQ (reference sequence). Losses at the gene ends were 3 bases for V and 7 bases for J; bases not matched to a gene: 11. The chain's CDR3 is CASSLEPQGLGEKLFF. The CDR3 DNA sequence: TGTGCCAGCAGCTTGGAACCACAGGGGTTAGGTGAAAAACTGTTTTTT.

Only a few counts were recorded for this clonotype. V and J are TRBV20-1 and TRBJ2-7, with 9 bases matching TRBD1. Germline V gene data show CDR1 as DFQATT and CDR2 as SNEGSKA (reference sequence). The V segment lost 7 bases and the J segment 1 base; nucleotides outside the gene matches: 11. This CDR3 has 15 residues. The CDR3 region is CSGTLGQGISYEQYF. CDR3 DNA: TGCAGTGGGACCCTCGGACAGGGGATTTCCTACGAGCAGTACTTC.

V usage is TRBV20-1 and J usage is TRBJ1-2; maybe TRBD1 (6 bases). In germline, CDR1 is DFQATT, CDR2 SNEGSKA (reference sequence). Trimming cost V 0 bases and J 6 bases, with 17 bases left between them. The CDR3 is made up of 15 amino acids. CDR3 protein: CSARDGRGDIDGYTF. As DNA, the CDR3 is TGCAGTGCTAGAGATGGGAGGGGGGATATAGATGGCTACACCTTC.